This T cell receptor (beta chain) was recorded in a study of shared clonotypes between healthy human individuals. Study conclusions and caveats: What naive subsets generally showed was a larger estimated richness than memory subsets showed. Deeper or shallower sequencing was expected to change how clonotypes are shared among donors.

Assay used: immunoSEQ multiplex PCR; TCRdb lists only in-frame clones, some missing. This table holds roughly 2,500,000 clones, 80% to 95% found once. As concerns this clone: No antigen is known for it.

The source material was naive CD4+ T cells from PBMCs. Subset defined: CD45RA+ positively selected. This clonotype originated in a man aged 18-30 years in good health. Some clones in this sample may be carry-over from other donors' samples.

The CDR3 nucleotides are TGTGCCAGCGGGGACAGACTGAGCCAAGAGACCCAGTACTTC. Residues: CASGDRLSQETQYF. J is TRBJ2-5 and V is TRBV6-5; TRBD1 matches at 7 bases. This CDR3 has 14 amino acids. J gave up 1 base and V 8 bases, and 7 bases lay outside the gene matches. Per the germline V gene, CDR1 is MNHEY and CDR2 is SVGAGI.